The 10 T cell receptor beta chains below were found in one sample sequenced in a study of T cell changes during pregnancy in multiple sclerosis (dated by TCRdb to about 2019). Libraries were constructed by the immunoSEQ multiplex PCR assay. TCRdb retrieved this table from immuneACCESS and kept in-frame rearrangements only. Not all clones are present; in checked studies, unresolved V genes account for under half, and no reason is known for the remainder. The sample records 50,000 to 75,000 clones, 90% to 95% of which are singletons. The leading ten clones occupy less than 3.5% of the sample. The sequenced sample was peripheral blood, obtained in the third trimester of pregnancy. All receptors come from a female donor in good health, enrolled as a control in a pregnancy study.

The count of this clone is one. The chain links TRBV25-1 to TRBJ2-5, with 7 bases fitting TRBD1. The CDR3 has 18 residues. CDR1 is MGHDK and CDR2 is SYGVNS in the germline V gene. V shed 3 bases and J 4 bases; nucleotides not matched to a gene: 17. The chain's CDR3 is CASSDLTGKSPLGETQYF. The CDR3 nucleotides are TGTGCCAGCAGTGACTTGACAGGGAAGAGCCCTCTTGGAGAGACCCAGTACTTC.

The CDR3 region is CASSLGAGVAFF. Written as DNA, the CDR3 is TGTGCCAGCAGTTTAGGGGCAGGGGTAGCTTTCTTT. The chain has TRBV6-1 and TRBJ1-1, with a possible D match to TRBD1 (6 bases). Germline V gene data show CDR1 as MNHNS and CDR2 as SASEGT. V was cut by 5 bases and J by 10 bases, with 14 bases left in between. The CDR3 is 12 amino acids.

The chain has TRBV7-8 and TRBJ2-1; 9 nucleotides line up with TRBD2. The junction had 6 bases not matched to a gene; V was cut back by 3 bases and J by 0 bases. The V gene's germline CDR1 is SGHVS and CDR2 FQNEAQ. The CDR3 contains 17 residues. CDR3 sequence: CASSLTSGLISYNEQFF. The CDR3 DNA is TGTGCCAGCAGCTTGACTAGCGGCTTGATCTCCTACAATGAGCAGTTCTTC.

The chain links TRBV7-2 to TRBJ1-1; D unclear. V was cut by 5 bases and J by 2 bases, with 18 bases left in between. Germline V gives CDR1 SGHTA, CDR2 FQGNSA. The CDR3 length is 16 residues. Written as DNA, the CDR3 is TGTGCCAGCAGCCCCTCTGCCGGGAGACCTAACACTGAAGCTTTCTTT. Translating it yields CASSPSAGRPNTEAFF.

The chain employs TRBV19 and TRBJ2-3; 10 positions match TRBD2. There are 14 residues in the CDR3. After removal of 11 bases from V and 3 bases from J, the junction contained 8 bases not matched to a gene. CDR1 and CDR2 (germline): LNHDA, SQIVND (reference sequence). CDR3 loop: CAVSGLATTDTQYF. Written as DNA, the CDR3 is TGTGCCGTTTCGGGACTAGCGACGACAGATACGCAGTATTTT. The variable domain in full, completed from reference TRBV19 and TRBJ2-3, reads DGGITQSPKYLFRKEGQNVTLSCEQNLNHDAMYWYRQDPGQGLRLIYYSQIVNDFQKGDIAEGYSVSREKKESFPLTVTSAQKNPTAFYLCAVSGLATTDTQYFGPGTRLTVL.

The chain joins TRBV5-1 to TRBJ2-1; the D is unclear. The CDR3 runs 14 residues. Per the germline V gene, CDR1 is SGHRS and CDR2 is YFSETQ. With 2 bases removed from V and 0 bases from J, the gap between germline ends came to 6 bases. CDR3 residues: CASSFSSSYNEQFF. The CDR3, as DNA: TGCGCCAGCAGCTTTTCTAGCTCCTACAATGAGCAGTTCTTC. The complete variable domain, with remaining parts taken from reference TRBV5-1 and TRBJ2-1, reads KAGVTQTPRYLIKTRGQQVTLSCSPISGHRSVSWYQQTPGQGLQFLFEYFSETQRNKGNFPGRFSGRQFSNSRSEMNVSTLELGDSALYLCASSFSSSYNEQFFGPGTRLTVL.

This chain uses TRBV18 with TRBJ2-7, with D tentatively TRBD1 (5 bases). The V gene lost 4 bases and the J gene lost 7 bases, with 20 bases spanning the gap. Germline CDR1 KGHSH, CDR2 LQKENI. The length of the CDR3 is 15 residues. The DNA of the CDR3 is TGTGCCAGCTCACGACAGTCGGACGGCTTTGAAGAGCAGTACTTC. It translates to CASSRQSDGFEEQYF.

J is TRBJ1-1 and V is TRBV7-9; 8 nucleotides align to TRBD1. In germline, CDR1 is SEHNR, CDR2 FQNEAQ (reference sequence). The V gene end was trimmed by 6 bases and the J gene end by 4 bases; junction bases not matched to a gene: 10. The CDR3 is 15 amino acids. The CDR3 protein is CASRQPTGASTEAFF. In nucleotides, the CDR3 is TGTGCCAGCAGGCAACCGACAGGGGCGAGCACTGAAGCTTTCTTT. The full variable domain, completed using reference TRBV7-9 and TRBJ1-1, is DTGVSQNPRHKITKRGQNVTFRCDPISEHNRLYWYRQTLGQGPEFLTYFQNEAQLEKSRLLSDRFSAERPKGSFSTLEIQRTEQGDSAMYLCASRQPTGASTEAFFGQGTRLTVV.

CDR3 bases: TGTGCCAGCTCAACAGGGGACCTAGAGACCCAGTACTTC. Translation gives CASSTGDLETQYF. This chain links TRBV18 with TRBJ2-5; TRBD1 aligns across 7 bases. Germline CDR1 and CDR2: KGHSH and LQKENI. Trimming at V came to 5 bases and at J to 4 bases, leaving 4 bases not matched to a gene. The CDR3 extends over 13 amino acids.

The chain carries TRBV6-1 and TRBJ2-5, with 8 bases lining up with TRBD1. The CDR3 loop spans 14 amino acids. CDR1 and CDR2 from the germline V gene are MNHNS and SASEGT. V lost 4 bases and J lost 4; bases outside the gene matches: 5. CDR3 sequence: CASSGTGLVETQYF. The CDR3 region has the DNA TGTGCCAGCAGTGGGACAGGGCTTGTAGAGACCCAGTACTTC.